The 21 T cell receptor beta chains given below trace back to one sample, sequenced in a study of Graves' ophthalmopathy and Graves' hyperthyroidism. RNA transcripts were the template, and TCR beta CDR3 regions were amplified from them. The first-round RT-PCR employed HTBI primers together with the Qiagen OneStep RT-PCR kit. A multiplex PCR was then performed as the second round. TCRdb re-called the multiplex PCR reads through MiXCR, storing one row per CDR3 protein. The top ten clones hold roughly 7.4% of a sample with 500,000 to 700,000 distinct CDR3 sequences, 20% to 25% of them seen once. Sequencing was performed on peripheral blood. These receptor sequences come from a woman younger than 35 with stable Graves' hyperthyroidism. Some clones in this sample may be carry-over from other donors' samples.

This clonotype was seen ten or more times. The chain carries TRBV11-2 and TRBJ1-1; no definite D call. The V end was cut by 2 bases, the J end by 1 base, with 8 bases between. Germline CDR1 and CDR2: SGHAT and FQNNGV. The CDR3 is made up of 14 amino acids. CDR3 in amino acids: CASSLTQRNTEAFF. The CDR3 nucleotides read TGTGCCAGCAGCTTAACTCAGCGGAACACTGAAGCTTTCTTT. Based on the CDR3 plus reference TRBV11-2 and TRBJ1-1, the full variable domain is EAGVAQSPRYKIIEKRQSVAFWCNPISGHATLYWYQQILGQGPKLLIQFQNNGVVDDSQLPKDRFSAERLKGVDSTLKIQPAKLEDSAVYLCASSLTQRNTEAFFGQGTRLTVV.

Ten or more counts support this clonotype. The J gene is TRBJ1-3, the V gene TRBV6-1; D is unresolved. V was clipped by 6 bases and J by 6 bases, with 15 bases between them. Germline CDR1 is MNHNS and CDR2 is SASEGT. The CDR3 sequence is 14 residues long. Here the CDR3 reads CASSSGLSANTIYF. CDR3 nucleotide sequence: TGTGCCAGCAGCTCGGGCCTATCGGCAAACACCATATATTTT.

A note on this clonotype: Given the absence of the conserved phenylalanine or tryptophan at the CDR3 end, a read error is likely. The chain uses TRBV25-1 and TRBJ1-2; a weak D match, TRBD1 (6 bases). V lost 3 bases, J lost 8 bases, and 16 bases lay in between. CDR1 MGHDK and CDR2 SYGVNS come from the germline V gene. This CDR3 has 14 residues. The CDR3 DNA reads TGTGCCAGCAGTGATCTAGTCGGGGGCCAAGGCTACACCGTC. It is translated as CASSDLVGGQGYTV.

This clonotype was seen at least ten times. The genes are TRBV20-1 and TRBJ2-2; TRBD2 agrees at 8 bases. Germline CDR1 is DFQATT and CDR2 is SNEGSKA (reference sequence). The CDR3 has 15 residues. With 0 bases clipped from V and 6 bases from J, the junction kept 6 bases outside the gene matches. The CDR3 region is CSARDYSGRSGELFF. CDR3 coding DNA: TGCAGTGCTAGAGATTACAGCGGGAGATCCGGGGAGCTGTTTTTT.

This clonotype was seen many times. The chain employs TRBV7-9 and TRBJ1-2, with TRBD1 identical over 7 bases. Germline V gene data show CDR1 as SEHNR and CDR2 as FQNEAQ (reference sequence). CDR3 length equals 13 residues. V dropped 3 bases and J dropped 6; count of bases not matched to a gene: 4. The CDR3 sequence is CASSFPGQNGYTF. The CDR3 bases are TGTGCCAGCAGCTTTCCGGGACAGAATGGCTACACCTTC.

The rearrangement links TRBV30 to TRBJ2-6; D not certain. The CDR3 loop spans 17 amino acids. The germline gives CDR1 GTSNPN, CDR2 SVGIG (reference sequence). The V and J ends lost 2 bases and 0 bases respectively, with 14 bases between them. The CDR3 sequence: CAWSYRHTSSGANVLTF. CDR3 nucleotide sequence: TGTGCCTGGAGTTACCGGCATACAAGCTCTGGGGCCAACGTCCTGACTTTC.

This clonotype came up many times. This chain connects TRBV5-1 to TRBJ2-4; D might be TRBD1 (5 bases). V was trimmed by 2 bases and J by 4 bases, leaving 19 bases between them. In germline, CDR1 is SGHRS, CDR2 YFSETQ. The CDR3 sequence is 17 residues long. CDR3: CASSFGGLQGRKNIQYF. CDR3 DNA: TGCGCCAGCAGCTTTGGTGGCCTTCAGGGTCGGAAAAACATTCAGTACTTC.

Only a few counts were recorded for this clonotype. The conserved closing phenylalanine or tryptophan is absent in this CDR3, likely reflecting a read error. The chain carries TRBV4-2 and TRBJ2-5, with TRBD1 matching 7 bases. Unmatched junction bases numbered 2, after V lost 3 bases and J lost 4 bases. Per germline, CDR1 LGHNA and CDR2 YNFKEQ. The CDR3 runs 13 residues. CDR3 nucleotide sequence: TGTGCCAGCAGCCACACAGGGGCAGAGACCCAGTACCTC. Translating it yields CASSHTGAETQYL.

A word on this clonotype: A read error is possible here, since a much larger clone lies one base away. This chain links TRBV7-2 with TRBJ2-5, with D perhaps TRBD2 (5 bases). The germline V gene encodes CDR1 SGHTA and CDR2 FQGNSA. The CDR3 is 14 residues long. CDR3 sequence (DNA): TGTGCCGGCAGCCCCTCGGGGATCCAAGAGGCCCAGTACTTC. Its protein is CAGSPSGIQEAQYF.

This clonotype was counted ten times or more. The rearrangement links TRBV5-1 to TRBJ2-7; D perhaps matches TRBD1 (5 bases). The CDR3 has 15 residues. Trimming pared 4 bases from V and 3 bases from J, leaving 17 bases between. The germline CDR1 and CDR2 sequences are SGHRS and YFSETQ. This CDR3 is CASSPGHGQNYEQYF. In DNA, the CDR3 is TGCGCCAGCAGCCCCGGACACGGTCAGAACTACGAGCAGTACTTC.

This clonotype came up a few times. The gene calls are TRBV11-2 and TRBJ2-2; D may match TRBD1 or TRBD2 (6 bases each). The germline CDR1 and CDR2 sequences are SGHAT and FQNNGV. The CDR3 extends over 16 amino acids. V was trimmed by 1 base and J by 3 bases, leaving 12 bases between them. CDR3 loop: CASSLGGTPYTGELFF. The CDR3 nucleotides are TGTGCCAGCAGCTTAGGCGGGACACCCTACACCGGGGAGCTGTTTTTT.

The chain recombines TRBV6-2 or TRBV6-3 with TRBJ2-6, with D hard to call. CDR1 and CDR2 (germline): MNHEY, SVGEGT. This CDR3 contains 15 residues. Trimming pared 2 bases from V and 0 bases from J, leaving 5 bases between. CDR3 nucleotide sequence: TGTGCCAGCAGTTACGGGGACTCTGGGGCCAACGTCCTGACTTTC. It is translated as CASSYGDSGANVLTF.

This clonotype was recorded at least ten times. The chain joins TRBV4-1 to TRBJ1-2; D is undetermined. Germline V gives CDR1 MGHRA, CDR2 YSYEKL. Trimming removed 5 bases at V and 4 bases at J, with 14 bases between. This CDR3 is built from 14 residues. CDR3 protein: CASSAARVSYGYTF. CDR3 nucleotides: TGCGCCAGCAGCGCTGCGCGAGTAAGCTATGGCTACACCTTC.

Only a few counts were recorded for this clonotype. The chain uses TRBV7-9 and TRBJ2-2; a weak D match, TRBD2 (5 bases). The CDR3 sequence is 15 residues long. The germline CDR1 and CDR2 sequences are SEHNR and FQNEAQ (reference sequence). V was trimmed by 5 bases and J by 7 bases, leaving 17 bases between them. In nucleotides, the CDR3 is TGTGCCAGCAGCCCTCGCGGGCCTATGGTCGGGGAGCTGTTTTTT. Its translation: CASSPRGPMVGELFF. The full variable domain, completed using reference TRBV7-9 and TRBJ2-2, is DTGVSQNPRHKITKRGQNVTFRCDPISEHNRLYWYRQTLGQGPEFLTYFQNEAQLEKSRLLSDRFSAERPKGSFSTLEIQRTEQGDSAMYLCASSPRGPMVGELFFGEGSRLTVL.

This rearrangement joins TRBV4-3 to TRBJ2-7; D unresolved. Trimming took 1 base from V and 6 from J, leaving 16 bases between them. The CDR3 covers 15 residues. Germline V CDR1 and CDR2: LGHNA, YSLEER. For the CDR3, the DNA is TGCGCCAGCAGCCAAGTAGGAGCTGCCAAGAGCGAGCAGTACTTC. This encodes CASSQVGAAKSEQYF.

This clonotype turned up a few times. As DNA, the CDR3 is TGCAGCGTTGAAGGCAGGGGGCAAGAGACCCAGTACTTC. Amino acid sequence: CSVEGRGQETQYF. The chain uses TRBV29-1 and TRBJ2-5, with 7 bases matching TRBD1. The length of the CDR3 is 13 residues. Trimming cost V 1 base and J 2 bases; bases outside gene matches: 1. Germline lookup yields CDR1 SQVTM and CDR2 ANQGSEA.

Written as DNA, the CDR3 is TGCGCCAGCAGTCCGGCCAGGGTTGGGCCCTACGAGCAGTACGTC. Encoded protein: CASSPARVGPYEQYV. The rearrangement uses TRBV5-1 and TRBJ2-7; D possibly corresponds to TRBD1 (5 bases). Germline V gene data show CDR1 as SGHRS and CDR2 as YFSETQ. This CDR3 has 15 residues. V gave up 5 bases and J gave up 2 bases, with 17 bases separating them.

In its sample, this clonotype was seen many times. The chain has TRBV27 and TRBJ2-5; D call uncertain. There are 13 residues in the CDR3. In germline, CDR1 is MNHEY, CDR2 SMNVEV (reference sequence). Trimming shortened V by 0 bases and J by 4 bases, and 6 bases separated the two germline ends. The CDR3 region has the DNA TGTGCCAGCAGTTTATCGAACGGAGAGACCCAGTACTTC. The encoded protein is CASSLSNGETQYF.

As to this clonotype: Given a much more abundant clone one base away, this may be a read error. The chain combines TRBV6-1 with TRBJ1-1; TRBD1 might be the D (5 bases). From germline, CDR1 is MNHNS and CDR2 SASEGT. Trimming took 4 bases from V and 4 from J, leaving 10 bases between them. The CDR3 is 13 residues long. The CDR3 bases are TGTGCCAGCAGTGGGGGGTTGGTCACTGAAGCTTTCTTT. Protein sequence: CASSGGLVTEAFF.

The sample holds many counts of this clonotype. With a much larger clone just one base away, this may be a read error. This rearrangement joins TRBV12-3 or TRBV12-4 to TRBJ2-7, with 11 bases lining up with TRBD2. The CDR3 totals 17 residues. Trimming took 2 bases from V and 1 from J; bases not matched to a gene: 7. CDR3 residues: CASSLHSGRATSYEQYF. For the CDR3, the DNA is TGTGCCAGCAGTTTACATAGCGGGAGGGCCACGTCCTACGAGCAGTACTTC.

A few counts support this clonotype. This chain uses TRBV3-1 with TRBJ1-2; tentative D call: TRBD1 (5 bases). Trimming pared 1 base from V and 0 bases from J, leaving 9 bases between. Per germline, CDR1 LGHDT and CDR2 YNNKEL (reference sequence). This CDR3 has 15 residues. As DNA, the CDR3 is TGTGCCAGCAGCCAAGGACAGCCCTCTAACTATGGCTACACCTTC. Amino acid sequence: CASSQGQPSNYGYTF. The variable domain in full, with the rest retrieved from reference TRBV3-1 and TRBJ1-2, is DTAVSQTPKYLVTQMGNDKSIKCEQNLGHDTMYWYKQDSKKFLKIMFSYNNKELIINETVPNRFSPKSPDKAHLNLHINSLELGDSAVYFCASSQGQPSNYGYTFGSGTRLTVV.